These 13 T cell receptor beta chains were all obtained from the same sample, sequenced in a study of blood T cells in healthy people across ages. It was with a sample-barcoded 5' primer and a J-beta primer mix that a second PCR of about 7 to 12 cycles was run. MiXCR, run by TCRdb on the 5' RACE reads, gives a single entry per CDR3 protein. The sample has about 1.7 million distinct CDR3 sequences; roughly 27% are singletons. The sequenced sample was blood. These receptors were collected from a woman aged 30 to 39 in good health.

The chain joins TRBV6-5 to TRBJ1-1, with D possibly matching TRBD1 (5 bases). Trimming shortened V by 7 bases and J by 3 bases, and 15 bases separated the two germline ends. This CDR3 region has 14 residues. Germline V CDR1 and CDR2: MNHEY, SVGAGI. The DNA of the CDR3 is TGTGCCAGCACCCTAGCCGCCAGGGACACTGAAGCTTTCTTT. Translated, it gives CASTLAARDTEAFF.

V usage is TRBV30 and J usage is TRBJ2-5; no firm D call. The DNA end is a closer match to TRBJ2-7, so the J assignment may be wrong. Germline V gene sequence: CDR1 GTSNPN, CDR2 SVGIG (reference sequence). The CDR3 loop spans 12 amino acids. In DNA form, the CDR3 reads TGTGCCTGGAGTGTAATGGCTTACGAGCAGTACTTC. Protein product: CAWSVMAYEQYF.

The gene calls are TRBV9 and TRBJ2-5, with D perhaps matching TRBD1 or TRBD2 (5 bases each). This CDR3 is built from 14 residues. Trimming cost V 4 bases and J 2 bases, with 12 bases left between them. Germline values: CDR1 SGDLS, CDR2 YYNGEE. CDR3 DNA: TGTGCCAGCAGCCTTCGGGACGTACAAGAGACCCAGTACTTC. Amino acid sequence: CASSLRDVQETQYF.

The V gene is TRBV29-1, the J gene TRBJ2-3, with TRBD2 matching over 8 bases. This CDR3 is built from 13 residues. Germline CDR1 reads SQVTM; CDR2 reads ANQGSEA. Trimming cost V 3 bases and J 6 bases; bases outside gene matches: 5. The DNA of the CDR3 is TGCAGCGTTGACGGGGGGGCCCGGGATACGCAGTATTTT. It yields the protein CSVDGGARDTQYF.

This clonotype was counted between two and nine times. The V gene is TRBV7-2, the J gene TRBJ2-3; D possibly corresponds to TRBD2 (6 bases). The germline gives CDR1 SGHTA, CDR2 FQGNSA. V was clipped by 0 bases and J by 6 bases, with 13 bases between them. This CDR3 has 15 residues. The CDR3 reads CASSLAVASVDTQYF. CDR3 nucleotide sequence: TGTGCCAGCAGCTTAGCGGTCGCTAGCGTGGATACGCAGTATTTT.

CDR3: CASSVSPGTSGGSSYNEQYF. CDR3 coding DNA: TGTGCCAGCAGCGTCTCGCCCGGGACTAGCGGAGGTAGCTCCTACAATGAGCAGTACTTC. The chain employs TRBV9 and TRBJ2-1; 11 bases agree with TRBD2. The last part of the DNA fits TRBJ2-7 better; the J call may be wrong. There are 20 residues in the CDR3. Per germline, CDR1 SGDLS and CDR2 YYNGEE.

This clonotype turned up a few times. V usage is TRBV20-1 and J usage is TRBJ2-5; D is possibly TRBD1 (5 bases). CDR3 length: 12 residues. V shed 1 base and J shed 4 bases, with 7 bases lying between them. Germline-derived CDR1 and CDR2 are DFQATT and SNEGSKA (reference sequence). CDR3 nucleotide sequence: TGCAGTGCTAGAGGGCAGGGAGAGACCCAGTACTTC. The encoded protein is CSARGQGETQYF.

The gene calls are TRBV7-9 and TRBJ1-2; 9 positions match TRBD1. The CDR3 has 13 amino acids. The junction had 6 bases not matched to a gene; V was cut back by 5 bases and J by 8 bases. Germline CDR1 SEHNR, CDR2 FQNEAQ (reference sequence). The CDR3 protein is CASSHGTGQGYTF. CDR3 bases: TGTGCCAGCAGCCACGGGACAGGGCAAGGCTACACCTTC. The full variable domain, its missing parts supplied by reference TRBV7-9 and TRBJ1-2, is DTGVSQNPRHKITKRGQNVTFRCDPISEHNRLYWYRQTLGQGPEFLTYFQNEAQLEKSRLLSDRFSAERPKGSFSTLEIQRTEQGDSAMYLCASSHGTGQGYTFGSGTRLTVV.

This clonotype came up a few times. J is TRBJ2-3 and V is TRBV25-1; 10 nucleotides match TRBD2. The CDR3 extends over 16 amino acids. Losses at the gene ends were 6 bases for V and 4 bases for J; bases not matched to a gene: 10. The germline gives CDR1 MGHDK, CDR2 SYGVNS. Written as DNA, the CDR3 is TGTGCCAGCAGCGGGCCTCTAGCGGGAGTCCCAGATACGCAGTATTTT. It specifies CASSGPLAGVPDTQYF.

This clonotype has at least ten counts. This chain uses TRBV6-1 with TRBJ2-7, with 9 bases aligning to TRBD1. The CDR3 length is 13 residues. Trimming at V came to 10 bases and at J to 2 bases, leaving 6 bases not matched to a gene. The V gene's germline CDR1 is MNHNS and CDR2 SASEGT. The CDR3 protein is CAIRTGVPYEQYF. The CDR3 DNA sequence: TGTGCCATTAGGACAGGGGTACCCTACGAGCAGTACTTC.

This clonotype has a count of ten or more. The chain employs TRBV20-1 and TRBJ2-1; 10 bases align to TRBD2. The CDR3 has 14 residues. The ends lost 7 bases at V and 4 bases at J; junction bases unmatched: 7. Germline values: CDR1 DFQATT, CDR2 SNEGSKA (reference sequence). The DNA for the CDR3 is TGCAGTGTCAGAAGCGGGGGGGAATACAATGAGCAGTTCTTC. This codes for CSVRSGGEYNEQFF.

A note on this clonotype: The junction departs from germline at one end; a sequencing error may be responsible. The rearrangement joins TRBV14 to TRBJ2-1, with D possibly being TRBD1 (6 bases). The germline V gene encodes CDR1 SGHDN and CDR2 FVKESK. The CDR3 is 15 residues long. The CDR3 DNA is TGTGCCAGCAGCCAAGGAGGGCGTAGGGGGAATGAGCGGTTCTTC. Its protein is CASSQGGRRGNERFF.

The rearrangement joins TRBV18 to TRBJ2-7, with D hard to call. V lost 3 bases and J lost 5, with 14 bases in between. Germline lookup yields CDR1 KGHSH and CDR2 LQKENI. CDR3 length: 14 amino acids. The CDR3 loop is CASSPSTEPDEQYF. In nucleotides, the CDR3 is TGTGCCAGCTCACCCTCTACGGAGCCGGACGAGCAGTACTTC. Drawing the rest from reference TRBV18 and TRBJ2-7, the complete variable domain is NAGVMQNPRHLVRRRGQEARLRCSPMKGHSHVYWYRQLPEEGLKFMVYLQKENIIDESGMPKERFSAEFPKEGPSILRIQQVVRGDSAAYFCASSPSTEPDEQYFGPGTRLTVT.